This T cell receptor (beta chain) was captured by sequencing in a study of cytomegalovirus exposure and HLA in healthy donors (dated by TCRdb to between 2016 and 2019). Background on the whole study: In an earlier analysis of 550 to 750 of the donors, around 290 Gb of sequence data and 117 million unique TCR beta sequences from about 180 million T cells were reported. An early release that covered several hundred HLA-typed donors contained about 300 gigabases of sequencing data and some 87 million unique TCR sequences. Of the 300 to 450 genotyped donors, around 81% fell in the genetic ancestry cluster associated with self-reported Caucasian donors. The study was designed to test whether signatures of past pathogen exposure could be identified by cataloging public T cell receptors. The study used immunosequencing to profile the T cell repertoires of approximately 690 subjects and linked those repertoires to cytomegalovirus serostatus. Besides the first cohort of around 670 subjects, a separate validation cohort made up of around 120 different subjects was used. To predict cytomegalovirus infection status, the study brought together high-throughput TCR immunosequencing, statistical association of individual TCRs with disease status, and machine learning. In a later analysis, previously published TCR beta repertoires from about 640 donors were re-analyzed and high-resolution HLA genotyping was added so that TCR occurrence patterns could be studied. Rather than drawing on any new phenotypic data, the later analysis identified candidate immune exposures from TCR beta sequences and the way those sequences occurred across donors. To decide whether each TCR beta V gene segment behaved as functional or pseudogenic, an earlier analysis of some 600 of the donors relied on high-throughput TCR beta sequencing. Donor age, sex, ethnicity and CMV serostatus were compiled together with the repertoire data. A later genetic analysis took genome-wide SNP genotypes for about three fifths of the roughly 670 donors and used that subset as a discovery cohort. Every repertoire in the discovery cohort had been generated on one and the same sequencing platform. HLA typing covered class I and class II loci at four-digit resolution. The number of typed donors differed by locus: about 620-630 for A, B, C, DRB1 and DQB1; some 540 for DQA1; fewer than 610 for DPA1; and around 490 for DPB1. About five DR-DQ haplotypes were handled as single units for association and clustering because linkage in the cohort was strong. On average, around 200,000 unique TCR beta nucleotide sequences were sequenced per donor among fewer than 500 genotyped donors of the cohort, with about 19% of those sequences being non-productive. Results the study describes overall, beyond this receptor: According to a later analysis, TCR association rates differed among HLA loci, with DRB1 alleles showing the most associated TCRs and HLA-C alleles showing the fewest. Cytomegalovirus status was reported to be diagnosed by the classifier with high specificity and sensitivity in both the original and validation cohorts. Because the 87-base-pair reads could not distinguish some IMGT-functional V segments, including TRBV6-2 and TRBV6-3, those segments were excluded. An earlier analysis of several hundred of the donors showed that most TCR beta V segments appeared in productive rearrangements either about 87% or about 30% of the time, which broadly matched IMGT annotations. In a later analysis, several top co-occurrence clusters were reported to appear linked to parvovirus B19, influenza, CMV and Epstein-Barr virus. A further reported finding was that TCR beta sequences accurately predicted the HLA-A and HLA-B alleles for most subjects in the first cohort. HLA typing was unavailable for some donors at each locus, so association tests used only the typed subset. Linkage disequilibrium might explain the correlated functional status among segregating V segments, but an unknown experimental factor could not be ruled out. In vitro tests confirmed that three of the cytomegalovirus-associated TCR beta chains recognize cytomegalovirus antigens. Most TCR sequences were observed very rarely across donors, whereas some public TCRs were present in many individuals. In a later analysis, HLA-associated TCR beta chains were found to be more clonally expanded and to have lower generation probabilities than equally common non-associated chains. In this cohort, only TCR beta chains were sequenced, and detectable features were limited by the absence of alpha or paired-chain data. The sequencing pipeline was judged likely to have produced a cluster of highly shared sequence variants as a technical artifact. Assigning TCR associations to individual alleles was difficult when HLA alleles, especially DR and DQ, strongly co-occurred. Sequencing depth was assumed to be roughly uniform across donors in the presence/absence analyses, though that assumption may not hold. A total of about 180 TCR beta chains were listed by the study as associated with cytomegalovirus. Because counts were too low, fewer than 20 rarely observed V segments, including chromosome 9 orphons, were excluded from the earlier analysis of several hundred of the donors. The authors suggested that the approach could potentially be generalized to other disease states and immunological phenotypes. At a false discovery rate of 0.05, a later analysis linked about 17,000 TCR beta sequences to specific HLA alleles. Most CMV-associated TCR beta chains appeared to be HLA-restricted in a later analysis, and the HLA associations seemed to be driven largely by CMV exposure. In a later genetic analysis, a missense DCLRE1C variant was associated with V-gene and J-gene trimming of TCR beta chains, and the association was replicated in an independent cohort. A later genetic analysis reported fewer N-insertions in productive TCRs among donors in an Asian-associated ancestry cluster than the roughly 670-donor mean. Immune exposure information for the cohort was limited to CMV serostatus.

V loses 7 bases at its end and J loses 0 bases; junction bases beyond the gene matches: 3. Including cysteine and phenylalanine, the CDR3 has 15 amino acids. The retained sequence is limited to the CDR3, 45 bases, with the frame set at the first base. The germline V gene supplies CDR1 MNHNS and CDR2 SASEGT. In total, about 650 healthy bone marrow donors made up the cohort. Cohort members were all nominally healthy when sampled, although unrecorded immune exposures were likely present. CMV serostatus was positive for almost 300 and negative for about 55% of the 666 cohort members, and was not recorded for this donor. Every donor gave a peripheral blood sample, and the peripheral blood mononuclear cells from that sample were used for TCR beta sequencing. The Qiagen DNeasy Blood Extraction Kit was used to extract genomic DNA from the blood cell samples. The library was made by the immunoSEQ multiplex PCR assay. The multiplex PCR relied on a mix of 60 forward primers for TCR Vbeta segments and 13 reverse primers for TCR Jbeta segments. Amplification of the CDR3 region of rearranged TCR beta genes was performed with a multiplex PCR assay on genomic DNA. Amplified TCR beta libraries were sequenced as 87-base-pair reads on the Illumina HiSeq System. Processing in the source paper ran as follows. Across the roughly 670 repertoires, a later analysis counted 80 million or so unique TCR beta chains, approximately 12 million of which were shared by at least two donors. A nearest-neighbor algorithm error-corrected the raw reads and collapsed the reads into unique sequences, merging closely related sequences to remove PCR and sequencing errors. V, D and J gene segments were assigned by aligning CDR3 sequences to IMGT reference sequences. For a sequence to be retained, a match of at least six nucleotides was required to both a V gene segment and a J gene segment. Rearrangements were called productive when the CDR3 lacked stop codons and stayed in frame with V and J; all others were non-productive. Following IMGT convention, CDR3 was defined as the stretch from the second conserved V-encoded cysteine to the conserved J-encoded phenylalanine. The earlier analysis of some 550 of the donors excluded any sequence lacking an unambiguous match to a single V gene segment. An earlier analysis of under 750 of the donors called V segments functional above 56.7% productive rearrangements and segregating when the between-donor standard deviation exceeded 5%. To diagnose cytomegalovirus status from the catalog of TCR beta chain sequences, a statistical classification framework was built. In a later analysis, TCR nucleotide sequences were compared against IMGT/GENE-DB human TR gene sequences so that V and J genes could be assigned. In a later analysis, CDR3 sequences and most-parsimonious VDJ recombination scenarios were assigned using the TCRdist pipeline. A later analysis defined each TCR beta chain by its CDR3 amino acid sequence plus V-gene family, and excluded reads lacking a unique V-gene family. As a way to deal with suspected cross-contamination and a sequencing artifact, a later analysis dropped 640 or so nucleotide sequences that were highly shared and had low generation probability. For each public chain, a later analysis derived a clonal expansion index from normalized ranks of inferred template counts within each repertoire. In a later analysis, generation probabilities were computed using a VDJ recombination model fitted to out-of-frame rearrangements, and the results were checked against IGoR. Hypergeometric tests were used in a later analysis to score TCR-TCR, TCR-HLA and TCR-CMV co-occurrence, with a repertoire-size bias correction applied to the TCR pairs. A later analysis estimated false discovery rates by permuting HLA or CMV assignments 20 times. In a later analysis, co-occurring TCRs were grouped with DBSCAN, and TCRdist sequence similarity was added when clustering was performed within HLA-allele-positive subsets. Co-occurrence clustering excluded repertoires with fewer than 30,000 or more than 120,000 public chains, plus five with anomalous nucleotide sharing. Drawn from immuneACCESS, this table holds only the in-frame rearrangements with V and J called that TCRdb kept. Clones are partly lost; checked studies trace under half to an unresolved V gene and leave the rest unexplained. The D gene and trimming were derived from the DNA, and the V and J assignments and clone size from that table. The sample data list about 130,000 clones, and around 70% of these were observed just once. Less than 3.5% of the sample belongs to the ten largest clones.

Regarding this clone: The antigen this receptor binds is unknown. There are no base qualities to consult, and no much larger clone falls within one base.

Sequenced sample: PBMCs. This TCR was recovered from a human donor in good health. This sequence uses TRBV6-1 and TRBJ2-6, with 7 bases in between that match TRBD1. The CDR3 sequence is CASTGQSSGANVLTF. The DNA sequence is as follows: TGTGCCAGCACGGGACAGAGCTCTGGGGCCAACGTCCTGACTTTC.